This TCR beta chain originates from a study of blood T cell repertoires in COVID-19. Assay used: immunoSEQ multiplex PCR; TCRdb lists only in-frame clones, some missing. This table has some 170,000 clones, about 80% appearing once. Germline V gene sequence: CDR1 MDHEN, CDR2 SYDVKM. Trimming left V 1 base short and J 8 bases short, with 14 bases between. The CDR3 length is 14 residues. The sample was peripheral blood. The chain recombines TRBV28 with TRBJ2-5; D gene uncertain. The TCR sequence derives from a woman in her sixties or seventies with acute or convalescent COVID-19. The CDR3 nucleotides read TGTGCCAGCAGTTTATTATCGGTTACGAGAACCCAGTACTTC. This translates into CASSLLSVTRTQYF.